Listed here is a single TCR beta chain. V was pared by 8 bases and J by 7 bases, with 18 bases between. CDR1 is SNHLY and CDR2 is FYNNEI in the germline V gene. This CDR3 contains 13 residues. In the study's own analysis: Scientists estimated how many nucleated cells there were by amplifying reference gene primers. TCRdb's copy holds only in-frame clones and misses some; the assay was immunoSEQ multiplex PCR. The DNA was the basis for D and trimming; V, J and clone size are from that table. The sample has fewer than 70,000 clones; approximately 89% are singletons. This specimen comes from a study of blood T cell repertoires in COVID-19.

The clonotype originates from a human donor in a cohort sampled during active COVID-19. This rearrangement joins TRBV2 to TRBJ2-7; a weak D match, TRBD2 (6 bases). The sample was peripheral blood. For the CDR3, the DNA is TGTGCCAGCGGACGGGAGATTCAGGATGAGCAGTACTTC. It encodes CASGREIQDEQYF.